These T cell receptor beta chains were read from a single sample in a study of blood T cell repertoires in COVID-19. Sequencing was performed with immunoSEQ multiplex PCR; in TCRdb, only in-frame clones are kept and a portion is missing. The table records 80,000 to 100,000 clones, roughly nine tenths of them present only once. The sample comprised peripheral blood. The source is a man in his sixties or seventies with acute or convalescent COVID-19. The CDR3 runs from the conserved cysteine through the conserved F or W. A D gene is named only where the DNA matches it firmly. Clone size is not always given. Where it is, it says once, few, many or a class for expanded clones.

TRBJ1-1 | TRBV28 | few | TRBD1 | 14 | CASNHQGAPPEAFF | TGTGCCAGCAATCATCAGGGGGCACCTCCCGAAGCTTTCTTT
TRBJ2-2 | TRBV19 | . | TRBD2 | 17 | CASSNPGLAGDTGELFF | TGTGCCAGTAGTAACCCGGGACTAGCGGGGGACACCGGGGAGCTGTTTTTT
TRBJ2-2 | TRBV10-1 | . | TRBD2 | 16 | CASSEASGGQGRELFF | TGCGCCAGCAGTGAAGCTAGCGGGGGTCAAGGCCGGGAGCTGTTTTTT
TRBJ2-2 | TRBV5-4 | . | TRBD2 | 16 | CASSLAGRLSTGELFF | TGTGCCAGCAGCTTGGCCGGGAGGCTTAGCACCGGGGAGCTGTTTTTT
TRBJ1-4 | TRBV30 | . | . | 14 | CACFPGPPNEKLFF | TGTGCCTGTTTCCCAGGGCCGCCTAATGAAAAACTGTTTTTT
TRBJ2-3 | TRBV14 | . | . | 14 | CASSPGGRTDTQYF | TGTGCCAGCAGCCCCGGGGGACGCACAGATACGCAGTATTTT
TRBJ2-1 | TRBV12-5 | once | . | 16 | CASGFPSEGSYNEQFF | TGTGCTAGTGGTTTCCCTTCGGAGGGGTCCTACAATGAGCAGTTCTTC
TRBJ2-2 | TRBV7-3 | once | . | 14 | CASSLSGRDGELFF | TGTGCCAGCAGCTTAAGTGGCAGGGACGGGGAGCTGTTTTTT
TRBJ2-7 | TRBV12-3/TRBV12-4 | . | . | 12 | CASGGLPYEQYF | TGTGCCAGCGGGGGACTGCCCTACGAGCAGTACTTC
TRBJ1-6 | TRBV7-8 | . | TRBD1 | 13 | CASSFPTGSPLHF | TGTGCCAGCAGCTTTCCGACAGGGAGTCCCCTCCACTTT
TRBJ1-4 | TRBV6-1 | . | . | 15 | CASSEVGRTDEKLFF | TGTGCCAGCAGTGAAGTCGGGAGGACGGATGAAAAACTGTTTTTT
TRBJ1-1 | TRBV29-1 | . | . | 13 | CSVTNGGFTEAFF | TGCAGCGTAACCAACGGGGGTTTCACTGAAGCTTTCTTT
TRBJ1-2 | TRBV11-2 | . | TRBD1 | 15 | CASREPGGADYGYTF | TGTGCCAGCAGGGAGCCAGGGGGCGCGGACTATGGCTACACCTTC
TRBJ1-5 | TRBV28 | once | . | 14 | CASRVGVLNQPQHF | TGTGCGTCCAGGGTCGGAGTACTCAATCAGCCCCAGCATTTT
TRBJ1-5 | TRBV7-9 | . | . | 16 | CASSFVQGSGNQPQHF | TGTGCCAGCAGCTTCGTCCAGGGGTCGGGGAATCAGCCCCAGCATTTT
TRBJ1-6 | TRBV18 | . | . | 15 | CASSNSDTSNSPLHF | TGTGCCAGCTCAAATTCGGACACTTCGAATTCACCCCTCCACTTT
TRBJ1-3 | TRBV3-1/TRBV3-2 | . | . | 15 | CASSQDRREVDTIYF | TGTGCCAGCAGCCAAGATCGCAGGGAGGTAGACACCATATATTTT
TRBJ1-4 | TRBV5-8 | . | . | 17 | CASSHPRGSSANEKLFF | TGTGCCAGCAGCCATCCCAGGGGATCGTCGGCTAATGAAAAACTGTTTTTT
TRBJ2-2 | TRBV3-1/TRBV3-2 | . | . | 15 | CASSQSRADTGELFF | TGTGCCAGCAGCCAATCCAGGGCGGACACCGGGGAGCTGTTTTTT
TRBJ2-1 | TRBV5-8 | once | . | 13 | CASSPGLYNEQFF | TGTGCCAGCAGCCCCGGACTATACAATGAGCAGTTCTTC
TRBJ1-2 | TRBV12-3/TRBV12-4 | . | TRBD1 | 13 | CASSLTDRDGYTF | TGTGCCAGCAGTTTAACCGACAGGGATGGCTACACCTTC
TRBJ1-4 | TRBV7-8 | . | TRBD1 | 16 | CASSPRTGRTNEKLFF | TGTGCCAGCAGCCCCAGGACAGGACGAACTAATGAAAAACTGTTTTTT
TRBJ1-1 | TRBV6-5 | once | TRBD1 | 15 | CASSYEGQRYTEAFF | TGTGCCAGCAGTTACGAGGGACAGCGATACACTGAAGCTTTCTTT
TRBJ2-1 | TRBV19 | once | . | 16 | CASSIVRRQSYNEQFF | TGTGCCAGTAGTATAGTAAGGCGGCAGAGCTACAATGAGCAGTTCTTC
TRBJ1-1 | TRBV29-1 | . | TRBD1 | 14 | CSVDGDRENTEAFF | TGCAGCGTTGATGGGGACAGAGAGAACACTGAAGCTTTCTTT
TRBJ2-3 | TRBV2 | once | . | 14 | CASSELRGVDTQYF | TGTGCCAGCAGTGAACTCCGGGGTGTCGATACGCAGTATTTT
TRBJ1-3 | TRBV28 | . | . | 16 | CASSLGGGLPGNTIYF | TGTGCCAGCAGTTTGGGCGGGGGCCTTCCTGGAAACACCATATATTTT
TRBJ2-1 | TRBV6-5 | . | . | 15 | CASIPRGARGNEQFF | TGTGCCAGCATTCCCCGAGGGGCGCGGGGCAATGAGCAGTTCTTC
TRBJ1-6 | TRBV30 | once | TRBD1 | 14 | CAWSEDRGSSPLHF | TGTGCCTGGAGTGAGGACAGGGGGAGTTCACCCCTCCACTTT
TRBJ2-1 | TRBV28 | . | TRBD1 | 16 | CASSLGQGFPLNEQFF | TGTGCCAGCAGCTTGGGACAGGGGTTCCCGCTTAATGAGCAGTTCTTC
TRBJ1-1 | TRBV7-9 | once | . | 14 | CASSLAARNTEAFF | TGTGCCAGCAGCTTAGCGGCCCGGAACACTGAAGCTTTCTTT
TRBJ1-2 | TRBV28 | . | TRBD1 | 14 | CASSSPGTGVGYTF | TGTGCCAGCAGCTCCCCCGGGACAGGGGTAGGCTACACCTTC
TRBJ2-2 | TRBV2 | . | TRBD2 | 15 | CARTGTSANTGELFF | TGTGCCAGGACCGGGACTAGCGCGAACACCGGGGAGCTGTTTTTT
TRBJ2-1 | TRBV5-1 | . | . | 15 | CASSLEGGVYNEQFF | TGCGCCAGCAGCTTGGAAGGCGGGGTCTACAATGAGCAGTTCTTC
TRBJ1-4 | TRBV7-6 | . | TRBD1 | 15 | CASSPSGGTNEKLFF | TGTGCCAGCAGCCCCTCAGGGGGGACTAATGAAAAACTGTTTTTT
TRBJ1-6 | TRBV9 | many | TRBD1 | 14 | CASSGRQGNSPLHF | TGTGCCAGCAGCGGACGACAGGGCAATTCACCCCTCCACTTT
TRBJ2-7 | TRBV18 | . | TRBD1 | 15 | CASSLGQGLSYEQYF | TGTGCCAGCTCACTAGGACAGGGATTATCCTACGAGCAGTACTTC
TRBJ1-5 | TRBV5-1 | few | . | 13 | CASSLYVGQPQHF | TGCGCCAGCAGCTTGTACGTCGGTCAGCCCCAGCATTTT
TRBJ1-5 | TRBV3-1/TRBV3-2 | . | TRBD1 | 14 | CASSQDRGSGPQHF | TGTGCCAGCAGCCAAGACAGGGGGTCGGGGCCCCAGCATTTT
TRBJ2-1 | TRBV7-3 | few | TRBD2 | 14 | CASSSPGLESEQFF | TGTGCCAGCAGCTCGCCGGGACTAGAGAGTGAGCAGTTCTTC
TRBJ1-3 | TRBV10-1 | . | TRBD1 | 16 | CASSPMTGGYGNTIYF | TGCGCCAGCAGTCCGATGACAGGGGGCTATGGAAACACCATATATTTT
TRBJ1-4 | TRBV28 | few | TRBD1 | 17 | CASSLGGQGGGNEKLFF | TGTGCCAGCAGTTTAGGGGGACAGGGCGGCGGGAATGAAAAACTGTTTTTT
TRBJ1-6 | TRBV9 | . | TRBD1 | 17 | CASSAWTGSSYNSPLHF | TGTGCCAGCAGCGCCTGGACAGGGAGCTCCTATAATTCACCCCTCCACTTT
TRBJ1-6 | TRBV7-8 | . | TRBD1 | 16 | CASSPDRVGYNSPLHF | TGTGCCAGCAGTCCGGACAGGGTTGGCTATAATTCACCCCTCCACTTT
TRBJ2-2 | TRBV9 | . | . | 16 | CASSVGAGGGTGELFF | TGTGCCAGCAGCGTAGGGGCAGGGGGAGGCACCGGGGAGCTGTTTTTT
TRBJ2-7 | TRBV9 | . | TRBD1 | 15 | CASSGSGGSNYEQYF | TGTGCCAGCAGCGGATCAGGGGGCTCTAACTACGAGCAGTACTTC
TRBJ1-4 | TRBV19 | . | TRBD1 | 15 | CASSANRGGLEKLFF | TGTGCCAGTAGTGCAAACAGGGGGGGCCTAGAAAAACTGTTTTTT
TRBJ1-4 | TRBV7-9 | . | . | 14 | CASSSGQENEKLFF | TGTGCCAGCAGCTCAGGGCAGGAGAATGAAAAACTGTTTTTT
TRBJ1-1 | TRBV19 | . | TRBD1 | 15 | CASSPWTGENTEAFF | TGTGCCAGTAGTCCCTGGACAGGGGAGAACACTGAAGCTTTCTTT
TRBJ2-7 | TRBV7-3 | . | TRBD1 | 17 | CASSLGADQGASNEQYF | TGTGCCAGCAGCTTAGGTGCTGACCAGGGGGCTTCCAACGAGCAGTACTTC
TRBJ2-2 | TRBV24-1 | few | . | 16 | CATSDWILEGTGELFF | TGTGCCACCAGTGATTGGATCCTGGAGGGCACCGGGGAGCTGTTTTTT
TRBJ1-5 | TRBV28 | . | . | 12 | CASRSPNQPQHF | TGTGCCAGCAGGTCCCCAAATCAGCCCCAGCATTTT
TRBJ1-4 | TRBV6-5 | . | TRBD1 | 15 | CASSSGQGAQEKLFF | TGTGCCAGCAGTTCCGGACAGGGGGCGCAAGAAAAACTGTTTTTT
TRBJ2-4 | TRBV7-2 | few | TRBD1 | 16 | CASSSGQGLAKNIQYF | TGTGCCAGCAGCTCGGGACAGGGTCTAGCCAAAAACATTCAGTACTTC
TRBJ1-2 | TRBV28 | . | TRBD1 | 15 | CASSLWDRGAGGYTF | TGTGCCAGCAGTCTTTGGGACAGGGGGGCGGGTGGCTACACCTTC
TRBJ2-7 | TRBV3-1/TRBV3-2 | . | TRBD1 | 15 | CASSQEGRGPGEQYF | TGTGCCAGCAGCCAAGAAGGAAGGGGGCCAGGCGAGCAGTACTTC
TRBJ1-4 | TRBV3-1/TRBV3-2 | few | . | 13 | CASSPRGGTGLFF | TGTGCCAGCAGCCCAAGAGGCGGGACGGGTCTGTTTTTT
TRBJ2-1 | TRBV7-8 | few | . | 15 | CASSLLAPSYNEQFF | TGTGCCAGCAGCTTACTAGCTCCATCCTACAATGAGCAGTTCTTC
TRBJ2-3 | TRBV3-1/TRBV3-2 | once | . | 16 | CASSQSGDASTDTQYF | TGTGCCAGCAGCCAATCGGGGGACGCAAGCACAGATACGCAGTATTTT
TRBJ2-1 | TRBV9 | . | TRBD2 | 16 | CASSVDLAATYNEQFF | TGTGCCAGCAGCGTAGATCTAGCGGCGACCTACAATGAGCAGTTCTTC